What follows are 21 T cell receptor beta chains derived from one specimen sequenced in a study of blood T cell repertoires in COVID-19. Assay: immunoSEQ multiplex PCR; the TCRdb copy retains only in-frame clones and omits some. The sample gives about 200,000 clones, about 88% of which show up once; over 15% is in the top ten. Sequences were obtained from peripheral blood. These TCRs come from a man aged 50 to 60 with COVID-19, enrolled during active disease.

This chain links TRBV2 with TRBJ2-7; 8 positions match TRBD2. CDR1 is SNHLY, CDR2 FYNNEI, per germline. This CDR3 is 15 amino acids long. Trimming cost V 1 base and J 7 bases; bases outside gene matches: 9. CDR3 in DNA: TGTGCCAGCAGTGAAGTCGGGGGGGCCTTGGGTGAGCAGTACTTC. It translates to CASSEVGGALGEQYF.

This clone occurred once. The chain recombines TRBV30 with TRBJ2-5; 11 nucleotides agree with TRBD1. V shed 3 bases and J 3 bases; nucleotides not matched to a gene: 12. The CDR3 has 17 residues. Germline values: CDR1 GTSNPN, CDR2 SVGIG (reference sequence). As DNA, the CDR3 is TGTGCCTGGAGGGGGACAGGGGGACCCCTAAATAAAGAGACCCAGTACTTC. Residues: CAWRGTGGPLNKETQYF.

The genes are TRBV7-7 and TRBJ2-3, with D tentatively TRBD2 (6 bases). Germline V CDR1 and CDR2: SSHAT, FNYEAQ (reference sequence). This CDR3 comprises 15 residues. Trimming pared 5 bases from V and 1 base from J, leaving 13 bases between. CDR3 DNA: TGTGCCAGCAGCCCCGCCGGGACTGGCACAGATACGCAGTATTTT. Protein: CASSPAGTGTDTQYF.

The V call is TRBV12-3 or TRBV12-4, the J call TRBJ1-1; the D is unclear. With 6 bases removed from V and 1 base from J, the gap between germline ends came to 9 bases. The CDR3 consists of 13 residues. The CDR3, as DNA: TGTGCCAGCAGCTGGCAAACGAACACTGAAGCTTTCTTT. It encodes CASSWQTNTEAFF.

As DNA, the CDR3 is TGCGCCAGCAGCCAAGACCCCGGGGGCTCGGGGGGGGGCAATGAGCAGTTCTTC. Its translation: CASSQDPGGSGGGNEQFF. This rearrangement joins TRBV4-3 to TRBJ2-1, with TRBD2 identical over 8 bases. Germline CDR1 is LGHNA and CDR2 is YSLEER. This CDR3 has 18 residues. V shed 0 bases and J 6 bases; nucleotides not matched to a gene: 13.

This sequence joins TRBV28 and TRBJ2-5; 13 bases line up with TRBD2. CDR3 size: 16 residues. Germline V gene lookup returns CDR1 MDHEN and CDR2 SYDVKM. V gave up 4 bases and J gave up 5 bases; unmatched junction bases: 7. CDR3 coding DNA: TGTGCCAGCAGTTCCTCCAGGGGACTAGCGGGGGAGACCCAGTACTTC. This translates into CASSSSRGLAGETQYF.

V and J are TRBV11-2 and TRBJ1-4, with TRBD1 as a possible D gene (5 bases). There are 15 residues in the CDR3. The germline V gene has CDR1 SGHAT and CDR2 FQNNGV. Trimming removed 2 bases from V and 4 bases from J, with 11 bases in between. CDR3 nucleotides: TGTGCCAGCAGCTTAAACAGGAACCTTAATGAAAAACTGTTTTTT. As protein: CASSLNRNLNEKLFF.

The chain uses TRBV19 and TRBJ1-2, with no clear D. CDR3 length equals 14 residues. Trimming cost V 6 bases and J 1 base, with 12 bases left between them. The germline V gene encodes CDR1 LNHDA and CDR2 SQIVND (reference sequence). CDR3 in amino acids: CASSVRGSNYGYTF. In DNA, the CDR3 is TGTGCCAGTAGCGTCCGAGGGAGTAACTATGGCTACACCTTC. Full variable domain (remainder filled in from reference TRBV19 and TRBJ1-2): DGGITQSPKYLFRKEGQNVTLSCEQNLNHDAMYWYRQDPGQGLRLIYYSQIVNDFQKGDIAEGYSVSREKKESFPLTVTSAQKNPTAFYLCASSVRGSNYGYTFGSGTRLTVV.

The chain links TRBV2 to TRBJ1-3, with 8 nucleotides matching TRBD1. This CDR3 is 16 amino acids long. The germline V gene has CDR1 SNHLY and CDR2 FYNNEI. V lost 4 bases to trimming and J lost 4 bases; unmatched junction nucleotides: 9. Here the CDR3 reads CASSAGGEIAGNTIYF. CDR3 bases: TGTGCCAGCAGTGCAGGGGGCGAGATAGCAGGAAACACCATATATTTT.

J is TRBJ2-1 and V is TRBV4-3; no clear D. Per germline, CDR1 LGHNA and CDR2 YSLEER. The CDR3 spans 19 residues. Trimming removed 0 bases at V and 4 bases at J, with 22 bases between. Written as DNA, the CDR3 is TGCGCCAGCAGCCAAGATCCCCCGCGACTCTTCAGAAATTACAATGAGCAGTTCTTC. Translated: CASSQDPPRLFRNYNEQFF.

The genes are TRBV18 and TRBJ2-7; 7 nucleotides line up with TRBD1. Losses at the gene ends were 3 bases for V and 0 bases for J; bases not matched to a gene: 5. Germline V gene lookup returns CDR1 KGHSH and CDR2 LQKENI. CDR3 length: 15 amino acids. The CDR3 DNA sequence: TGTGCCAGCTCACCCCGGGACAGAAGCTCCTACGAGCAGTACTTC. The encoded protein is CASSPRDRSSYEQYF.

This clone has only a few counts. The gene calls are TRBV30 and TRBJ2-7; 8 bases map to TRBD1. Germline CDR1 reads GTSNPN; CDR2 reads SVGIG (reference sequence). The CDR3 sequence is 16 residues long. V lost 3 bases and J lost 5; bases outside the gene matches: 15. The DNA for the CDR3 is TGTGCCTGGAGCGAGGGTGACAGGGGAAATCTAGACGAGCAGTACTTC. Protein product: CAWSEGDRGNLDEQYF.

V is TRBV4-2 and J is TRBJ2-7; TRBD1 might be the D (7 bases). Deletions cut 2 bases from V and 4 bases from J, with 12 bases between. This CDR3 is built from 14 residues. The V gene's germline CDR1 is LGHNA and CDR2 YNFKEQ. The chain's CDR3 is CASSQTGEAYEQYF. DNA of the CDR3: TGTGCCAGCAGCCAAACAGGGGAGGCATACGAGCAGTACTTC.

This chain joins TRBV5-1 and TRBJ1-5; TRBD1 might be the D (6 bases). Between the trimmed V and J ends, which lost 6 bases and 5 bases, there was a span of 12 bases. The CDR3 extends over 13 amino acids. In germline, CDR1 is SGHRS, CDR2 YFSETQ. CDR3: CASKQGDDQPQHF. The CDR3 nucleotides are TGCGCCAGCAAACAGGGAGACGATCAGCCCCAGCATTTT.

There are a few counts of this clone. The chain has TRBV5-1 and TRBJ2-2; tentatively, D is TRBD2 (7 bases). The CDR3 is 18 residues long. V lost 0 bases to trimming and J lost 4 bases, with 19 bases between them. CDR1 and CDR2 (germline): SGHRS, YFSETQ. CDR3 bases: TGCGCCAGCAGCTTGGAACCTCGGCGGGCGGGGGCCACCGGGGAGCTGTTTTTT. It yields the protein CASSLEPRRAGATGELFF.

This sequence joins TRBV5-4 and TRBJ2-7; perhaps TRBD1 as D (6 bases). This CDR3 region has 15 residues. The V and J ends lost 2 bases and 0 bases respectively, with 12 bases between them. Germline values: CDR1 SGHNT, CDR2 YYREEE (reference sequence). The DNA of the CDR3 is TGTGCCAGCAGCTTCCTGGGGGCACCCTCCTACGAGCAGTACTTC. Amino acid sequence: CASSFLGAPSYEQYF.

The V and J genes are TRBV11-2 and TRBJ2-7; 7 bases fit TRBD1. After removal of 5 bases from V and 2 bases from J, the junction contained 6 bases not matched to a gene. The CDR3 covers 14 residues. The germline CDR1 and CDR2 sequences are SGHAT and FQNNGV. CDR3 sequence reads: CASSKDRQAYEQYF. The CDR3 nucleotides are TGTGCCAGCAGCAAGGACAGGCAAGCCTACGAGCAGTACTTC.

In its sample, this clone was seen a few times. This chain joins TRBV3-1 (or the pseudogene TRBV3-2) and TRBJ1-1, with no clear D. The CDR3 spans 14 residues. CDR1 and CDR2 (germline): LGHDT, YNNKEL (reference sequence). Trimming stripped 1 base from V and 1 base from J, with 7 bases between. The CDR3 spells CASSQAMRNTEAFF. In nucleotides, the CDR3 is TGTGCCAGCAGCCAAGCGATGCGGAACACTGAAGCTTTCTTT.

The V call is TRBV4-2, the J call TRBJ2-7; 12 bases fit TRBD1. V lost 3 bases and J lost 4; bases outside the gene matches: 1. The CDR3 is 14 residues long. CDR1 LGHNA and CDR2 YNFKEQ come from the germline V gene. The CDR3 DNA reads as TGTGCCAGCAGCCAGGGACAGGGGGCATACGAGCAGTACTTC. Translation gives CASSQGQGAYEQYF.

The chain uses TRBV5-1 and TRBJ2-7; a possible D gene is TRBD2 (6 bases). Per the germline V gene, CDR1 is SGHRS and CDR2 is YFSETQ. The CDR3 is 14 amino acids. Trimming took off 0 bases at V and 3 bases at J, with 10 bases between the two ends. This CDR3 is CASSLAGVGYEQYF. The CDR3 coding sequence is TGCGCCAGCAGCTTGGCGGGAGTGGGCTACGAGCAGTACTTC.

This chain joins TRBV7-9 and TRBJ1-2; no firm D call. The CDR3 consists of 13 residues. The V gene's germline CDR1 is SEHNR and CDR2 FQNEAQ (reference sequence). Trimming took 5 bases from V and 4 from J, leaving 11 bases between them. This chain's CDR3 is CASSPVIRYGYTF. CDR3 nucleotides: TGTGCCAGCAGCCCCGTAATCCGCTATGGCTACACCTTC.